A selection of T cell receptor beta chains follows, all from one sample in a study of blood T cell repertoires in COVID-19. TCRdb's copy holds only in-frame clones and misses some; the assay was immunoSEQ multiplex PCR. The data hold approximately 200,000 clones, with about 84% observed a single time. The sequencing input was PBMCs or T cells enriched from blood (not recorded which). These receptors originate from a woman aged 25 to 39 who had recovered from COVID-19. Each CDR3 is given with its conserved first and last residue. The order of the fields is clone size, V gene, D gene, J gene, CDR3 DNA, CDR3 protein. A D gene is named only where the DNA matches it firmly. Expanded clones get a size class; other rows say once, few or many, or leave the size out.

clone size: NA; V gene: TRBV3-1/TRBV3-2; D gene: TRBD1; J gene: TRBJ2-1; CDR3 DNA: TGTGCCAGCAGCCAACTTATCGGGACAGGGGGAGTCAATGAGCAGTTCTTC; CDR3 protein: CASSQLIGTGGVNEQFF
clone size: NA; V gene: TRBV28; D gene: NA; J gene: TRBJ1-2; CDR3 DNA: TGTGCCAGCAGTCAACAGGGACGCGGCTACACCTTC; CDR3 protein: CASSQQGRGYTF
clone size: NA; V gene: TRBV3-1/TRBV3-2; D gene: NA; J gene: TRBJ2-5; CDR3 DNA: TGTGCCAGCAGCCATACAACAGGGGGGGGAGAGACCCAGTACTTC; CDR3 protein: CASSHTTGGGETQYF
clone size: many; V gene: TRBV15; D gene: TRBD2; J gene: TRBJ2-3; CDR3 DNA: TGTGCCACCAGCCCGTCATTATTGGGGAGGGCGTTCCCTTACTTCACAGATACGCAGTATTTT; CDR3 protein: CATSPSLLGRAFPYFTDTQYF
clone size: NA; V gene: TRBV7-7; D gene: TRBD2; J gene: TRBJ2-3; CDR3 DNA: TGTGCTAGCAGCTTAGCGGGACTAGCAGATACGCAGTATTTT; CDR3 protein: CASSLAGLADTQYF
clone size: NA; V gene: TRBV28; D gene: NA; J gene: TRBJ2-5; CDR3 DNA: TGTGCCAGCAGTCGTACCACAGGGACCCGAGAGACCCAGTACTTC; CDR3 protein: CASSRTTGTRETQYF
clone size: once; V gene: TRBV5-4; D gene: TRBD1; J gene: TRBJ2-3; CDR3 DNA: TGTGCCAGCAGCGGCCGGGACAGGGATCCCACAGATACGCAGTATTTT; CDR3 protein: CASSGRDRDPTDTQYF
clone size: NA; V gene: TRBV3-1/TRBV3-2; D gene: TRBD2; J gene: TRBJ2-7; CDR3 DNA: TGTGCCAGCACCGATCCTGCGGGAGGGCCCCCCTACGAGCAGTACTTC; CDR3 protein: CASTDPAGGPPYEQYF
clone size: NA; V gene: TRBV28; D gene: NA; J gene: TRBJ1-4; CDR3 DNA: TGTGCCAGCACCCGGGGTGGGTTAGGTGAAAAACTGTTTTTT; CDR3 protein: CASTRGGLGEKLFF
clone size: once; V gene: TRBV5-1; D gene: NA; J gene: TRBJ1-5; CDR3 DNA: TGCGCCAGCAGCTTGCTAGGACAGAGCAATCAGCCCCAGCATTTT; CDR3 protein: CASSLLGQSNQPQHF
clone size: NA; V gene: TRBV5-1; D gene: NA; J gene: TRBJ2-5; CDR3 DNA: TGCGCCAGCAGCTTGGCCGTCAGCCAAGAGACCCAGTACTTC; CDR3 protein: CASSLAVSQETQYF
clone size: NA; V gene: TRBV6-4; D gene: TRBD2; J gene: TRBJ2-1; CDR3 DNA: TGTGCCAGCGAACTAGCGGGTCACTCCTACAATGAGCAGTTCTTC; CDR3 protein: CASELAGHSYNEQFF
clone size: NA; V gene: TRBV7-3; D gene: NA; J gene: TRBJ2-1; CDR3 DNA: TGTGCCAGCAGCTTGGGCGTAACCCGCTACAATGAGCAGTTCTTC; CDR3 protein: CASSLGVTRYNEQFF
clone size: NA; V gene: TRBV19; D gene: TRBD2; J gene: TRBJ2-7; CDR3 DNA: TGTGCCAGTAGTGTACTATCTAGCGGGGCCTACGAGCAGTACTTC; CDR3 protein: CASSVLSSGAYEQYF
clone size: once; V gene: TRBV5-1; D gene: TRBD2; J gene: TRBJ2-3; CDR3 DNA: TGCGCCAGCAGCTGGGGACTAGCGGGAGAGACAGATACGCAGTATTTT; CDR3 protein: CASSWGLAGETDTQYF